This T cell receptor (beta chain) emerged from a study of yellow fever vaccine responses in identical twins. Study-wide results and caveats: Twins' vaccine T cell response reportedly gave the appearance of partial convergence and partial personalization.

This clonotype has just one count. Its antigen is currently unknown. TCRdb passed the RT-PCR reads through MiXCR, listing each CDR3 protein once. The sample lists some 14,000 distinct CDR3 sequences, 70% to 85% occurring once. The sample consisted of T cells from blood (PBMCs), unsorted or a sorted subset (not recorded which), taken before or after yellow fever vaccination (not recorded which). The receptor was derived from a woman under 30 who received the yellow fever vaccine.

CDR3 DNA sequence: TGTGCCAGCAGCTTACTCCGGGAGGAACTGTTTTTT. It translates to CASSLLREELFF. The chain employs TRBV7-9 and TRBJ1-4; the D is unclear. Looked up from germline, CDR1 is SEHNR and CDR2 is FQNEAQ (reference sequence). The CDR3 contains 12 residues. V lost 2 bases and J lost 12, with 10 bases in between.